Presented here are 10 T cell receptor beta chains from one specimen sequenced in a study of blood T cell repertoires in COVID-19. Sequencing used immunoSEQ multiplex PCR; TCRdb keeps in-frame clones, though not all of them. Of approximately 27,000 clones in the sample, about 86% are singletons; the top ten hold roughly 16%. The sample comprised peripheral blood. The receptors here all came from a man in his 70s with acute or convalescent COVID-19.

The chain recombines TRBV28 with TRBJ2-3, with 9 bases matching TRBD2. From germline, CDR1 is MDHEN and CDR2 SYDVKM. V was clipped by 4 bases and J by 9 bases; unmatched bases: 2. The CDR3 consists of 12 residues. CDR3 amino acids: CASSSSGKTQYF. DNA of the CDR3: TGTGCCAGCAGTTCTAGCGGGAAGACGCAGTATTTT.

This sequence joins TRBV4-1 and TRBJ2-1; 10 positions agree with TRBD2. This CDR3 is built from 18 residues. Germline trimming cut 0 bases from V and 7 bases from J; bases unmatched to any gene: 12. Germline V lookup: CDR1 MGHRA, CDR2 YSYEKL. The CDR3 here is CASSQDRSVASGSNEQFF. In DNA, the CDR3 is TGCGCCAGCAGCCAAGATAGGTCAGTGGCTAGCGGGAGTAATGAGCAGTTCTTC.

J is TRBJ2-1 and V is TRBV10-3; TRBD2 aligns across 14 bases. Trimming cost V 6 bases and J 10 bases; bases outside gene matches: 5. Germline V gives CDR1 ENHRY, CDR2 SYGVKD. The CDR3 consists of 14 residues. CDR3 in amino acids: CAISATSGRGEQFF. The CDR3 DNA follows: TGTGCCATCAGCGCGACTAGCGGGAGGGGGGAGCAGTTCTTC.

The CDR3 loop reads CASSPNRGGNEQFF. In nucleotides, the CDR3 is TGTGCCAGCAGTCCGAACAGGGGAGGCAATGAGCAGTTCTTC. J is TRBJ2-1 and V is TRBV6-5; D is perhaps TRBD1 (7 bases). From germline, CDR1 is MNHEY and CDR2 SVGAGI. The CDR3 length is 14 residues. Deletions cut 5 bases from V and 6 bases from J, with 14 bases between.

This clone has only one observation. The rearrangement uses TRBV5-6 and TRBJ2-2; possibly TRBD1 for D (5 bases). This CDR3 has 13 residues. V shed 2 bases and J shed 6 bases, with 8 bases lying between them. CDR1 is SGHDT and CDR2 is YYEEEE in the germline V gene. The DNA of the CDR3 is TGTGCCAGCAGCTTAACAGGCCCCGGGGAGCTGTTTTTT. This sequence encodes CASSLTGPGELFF.

This chain connects TRBV5-4 to TRBJ2-7; 12 positions agree with TRBD2. With V trimmed by 3 bases and J by 5 bases, 6 bases remained unmatched. CDR1 SGHNT and CDR2 YYREEE come from the germline V gene (reference sequence). The CDR3 covers 15 residues. The DNA for the CDR3 is TGTGCCAGCAGCTCCAGGACTAGCGGGAAGGACGAGCAGTACTTC. It codes for CASSSRTSGKDEQYF.

This clone occurred once. The chain has TRBV4-3 and TRBJ1-2; D uncertain. V was trimmed by 0 bases and J by 6 bases, leaving 8 bases between them. The CDR3 runs to 13 residues. Germline values: CDR1 LGHNA, CDR2 YSLEER. The CDR3 DNA is TGCGCCAGCAGCCAAGATACAGTTGATGGCTACACCTTC. Translated: CASSQDTVDGYTF.

V and J are TRBV12-3 or TRBV12-4 and TRBJ2-7, with D possibly matching TRBD1 (5 bases). The CDR3 is made up of 13 amino acids. Trimming removed 5 bases from V and 0 bases from J, with 8 bases in between. Here the CDR3 DNA reads TGTGCCAGCAGTCTAAGGGGCTCCTACGAGCAGTACTTC. Translating gives CASSLRGSYEQYF.

This clone was detected once. The gene calls are TRBV10-3 and TRBJ2-5; TRBD1 matches at 7 bases. Unmatched junction bases numbered 9, after V lost 2 bases and J lost 3 bases. The CDR3 length is 16 residues. Per the germline V gene, CDR1 is ENHRY and CDR2 is SYGVKD. DNA for the CDR3: TGTGCCATCAGTGAGGCACAGACAGGGAACGAAGAGACCCAGTACTTC. It encodes CAISEAQTGNEETQYF.

The CDR3 DNA reads as TGTGCCGCAGCGGGTCTACCGGGAGGCTACACCTTC. Translated: CAAAGLPGGYTF. V is TRBV10-3 and J is TRBJ1-2; D is undetermined. Trimming removed 11 bases at V and 8 bases at J, with 18 bases between. Germline CDR1 ENHRY, CDR2 SYGVKD. This CDR3 region has 12 residues.